Listed here are 15 T cell receptor beta chains from one sample, sequenced in a study of CD8+ T cells in alopecia areata. RNA, once extracted, was reverse transcribed into cDNA for use as the sequencing template. The data were produced by immunoSEQ multiplex PCR, yet TCRdb's version contains in-frame clones alone and is incomplete. The sample lists fewer than 250,000 clones, roughly 64% occurring once. Treatment specified: oral pan-JAK inhibitor, 5-10 mg twice daily. Sequences were derived from CD4+ T cells sorted from blood, sampled at week 4, from a patient treated with tofacitinib. These receptors originate from a human donor with alopecia areata.

The chain has TRBV4-3 and TRBJ2-3; a possible D gene is TRBD2 (5 bases). CDR1 is LGHNA, CDR2 YSLEER, per germline. The V end lost 4 bases, the J end lost 5 bases, and 22 bases lay between the germline ends. This CDR3 region has 17 residues. This CDR3 reads CASSRTLGYRREDTQYF. The DNA of the CDR3 is TGCGCCAGCAGCCGCACTTTGGGGTATCGTCGGGAAGATACGCAGTATTTT.

This clone showed up just once. The chain links TRBV7-8 to TRBJ2-3; tentative D call: TRBD1 (6 bases). V lost 5 bases to trimming and J lost 4 bases, with 10 bases between them. Germline V gene lookup returns CDR1 SGHVS and CDR2 FQNEAQ. The CDR3 runs 13 residues. CDR3 region: CASSTGQSDTQYF. The CDR3 DNA is TGTGCCAGCAGCACGGGACAATCAGATACGCAGTATTTT.

This clone was seen a few times. J is TRBJ1-6 and V is TRBV27, with 9 bases aligning to TRBD1. V trimming: 5 bases; J trimming: 7 bases; junction bases outside the gene matches: 3. Germline loops: CDR1 MNHEY, CDR2 SMNVEV (reference sequence). The length of the CDR3 is 14 residues. The CDR3 DNA reads TGTGCCAGCAGTCCCGGGACAGGGAATTCACCCCTCCACTTT. As protein: CASSPGTGNSPLHF.

The chain joins TRBV30 to TRBJ2-7; tentative D call: TRBD2 (5 bases). From germline, CDR1 is GTSNPN and CDR2 SVGIG (reference sequence). Trimming took off 4 bases at V and 4 bases at J, with 14 bases between the two ends. The CDR3 spans 13 residues. The CDR3 is CAWNFGEGYEQYF. In DNA form, the CDR3 reads TGTGCCTGGAATTTCGGAGAGGGATACGAGCAGTACTTC. The variable domain in full, with the rest retrieved from reference TRBV30 and TRBJ2-7, is SQTIHQWPATLVQPVGSPLSLECTVEGTSNPNLYWYRQAAGRGLQLLFYSVGIGQISSEVPQNLSASRPQDRQFILSSKKLLLSDSGFYLCAWNFGEGYEQYFGPGTRLTVT.

The chain combines TRBV4-3 with TRBJ2-7; 7 nucleotides match TRBD2. In germline, CDR1 is LGHNA, CDR2 YSLEER. The CDR3 has 15 residues. V shed 1 base and J 3 bases; nucleotides not matched to a gene: 6. The CDR3 coding sequence is TGCGCCAGCAGCCAAGTTCCCCCGGGGGGCTACGAGCAGTACTTC. It is translated as CASSQVPPGGYEQYF.

The table lists this clone with a few counts. This chain links TRBV18 with TRBJ2-7; 8 bases are a match to TRBD1. The V and J ends lost 5 bases and 0 bases, in that order; junction bases with no gene match: 6. In germline, CDR1 is KGHSH, CDR2 LQKENI. CDR3 size: 15 residues. Here the CDR3 reads CASSSGTGASYEQYF. The CDR3 DNA sequence: TGTGCCAGCTCATCGGGGACAGGAGCCTCCTACGAGCAGTACTTC.

This rearrangement joins TRBV21-1 to TRBJ2-7; TRBD1 was called by the table and not checked on the DNA. TRBV21-1 is listed as a pseudogene. This CDR3 region has 17 residues. CDR3 sequence (DNA): TGTGCCAGCAGCAAAGGCCCAAAGGGACAGGGCACGATCGAGCAGTACTTC. Protein product: CASSKGPKGQGTIEQYF.

The V and J genes are TRBV29-1 and TRBJ2-7; D is ambiguous. This CDR3 contains 11 residues. From germline, CDR1 is SQVTM and CDR2 ANQGSEA. V was cut by 6 bases and J by 4 bases, with 10 bases left in between. The CDR3 region has the DNA TGCAGCGTGACTTCCTCTTACGAGCAGTACTTC. Residues: CSVTSSYEQYF.

This clone occurred a few times. V usage is TRBV23-1 and J usage is TRBJ2-5; D is unclear. TRBV23-1 is an ORF for which the function is uncertain. This CDR3 region has 18 residues. V was trimmed by 3 bases and J by 2 bases, leaving 22 bases between them. The CDR3 region has the DNA TGCGCCAGCAGTCATCGGCCCAATCCTGGAGCAGGTCAAGAGACCCAGTACTTC. This encodes CASSHRPNPGAGQETQYF.

The genes are TRBV30 and TRBJ1-2; D remains unclear. The V end lost 6 bases, the J end lost 4 bases, and 9 bases lay between the germline ends. This CDR3 has 11 amino acids. The V gene's germline CDR1 is GTSNPN and CDR2 SVGIG (reference sequence). The CDR3 region is CACGPSYGYTF. DNA of the CDR3: TGTGCCTGCGGGCCTTCCTATGGCTACACCTTC.

The chain couples TRBV29-1 to TRBJ1-1; weak D call: TRBD1 (6 bases). Trimming removed 6 bases from V and 0 bases from J, with 11 bases in between. This CDR3 spans 13 amino acids. Germline values: CDR1 SQVTM, CDR2 ANQGSEA. The CDR3: CSVEGVLNTEAFF. CDR3 bases: TGCAGCGTGGAGGGGGTTCTGAACACTGAAGCTTTCTTT.

The chain uses TRBV2 and TRBJ1-1, with 10 bases identical to TRBD1. V lost 10 bases and J lost 4; bases outside the gene matches: 6. The CDR3 has 13 amino acids. Germline CDR1 is SNHLY and CDR2 is FYNNEI. The CDR3 protein is CATRQGAGTEAFF. CDR3 coding DNA: TGTGCCACTCGACAGGGGGCAGGCACTGAAGCTTTCTTT.

This clone was detected a few times. V and J are TRBV18 and TRBJ1-5; no reliable D call. This CDR3 comprises 15 residues. Trimming took off 3 bases at V and 0 bases at J, with 9 bases between the two ends. Germline CDR1 is KGHSH and CDR2 is LQKENI. The CDR3 DNA sequence: TGTGCCAGCTCACCTGAACAGCTTAGCAATCAGCCCCAGCATTTT. The encoded protein is CASSPEQLSNQPQHF.

CDR3 residues: CASQRTGGLQPQHF. DNA of the CDR3: TGTGCCAGCCAGCGGACAGGGGGCTTGCAGCCCCAGCATTTT. The chain employs TRBV6-6 and TRBJ1-5; TRBD1 matches 11 bases. Per germline, CDR1 MNHNY and CDR2 SVGAGI (reference sequence). The CDR3 extends over 14 amino acids. V gave up 8 bases and J gave up 7 bases; unmatched junction bases: 7.

The CDR3: CSVERSDTQYF. The CDR3, as DNA: TGCAGCGTTGAACGGTCAGATACGCAGTATTTT. This chain joins TRBV29-1 and TRBJ2-3; D unresolved. Trimming removed 2 bases at V and 4 bases at J, with 4 bases between. The germline gives CDR1 SQVTM, CDR2 ANQGSEA. The CDR3 length is 11 residues.